This T cell receptor (beta chain) was identified in a study of control samples from healthy donors and cancer patients. The V and J ends lost 4 bases and 4 bases respectively, with 16 bases between them. The CDR3 covers 15 residues. Germline CDR1 SGHTA, CDR2 FQGTGA. Using immunoSEQ multiplex PCR, the repertoire was profiled, and TCRdb retains in-frame clones only, with some absent. The sample comprises around 120,000 clones, around nine tenths of which are singletons, and more than 8% rests with the top ten. The J gene is TRBJ1-2, the V gene TRBV7-3; D uncertain. The source of this sequence is a man aged 40-49 years in good health. Source material: blood. CDR3: CASSSYGGPSYGYTF. The CDR3 DNA follows: TGTGCCAGCAGCTCATACGGCGGGCCGTCCTATGGCTACACCTTC. Variable domain in full (rest from reference TRBV7-3 and TRBJ1-2): GAGVSQTPSNKVTEKGKYVELRCDPISGHTALYWYRQSLGQGPEFLIYFQGTGAADDSGLPNDRFFAVRPEGSVSTLKIQRTERGDSAVYLCASSSYGGPSYGYTFGSGTRLTVV.